These 24 T cell receptor beta chains were all obtained from the same sample, sequenced in a study of cytomegalovirus exposure and HLA in healthy donors. PCR used 60 Vbeta primers and 13 Jbeta primers. Sequencing was performed with immunoSEQ multiplex PCR; in TCRdb, only in-frame clones are kept and a portion is missing. The data contain about 200,000 clones, around four fifths of them singletons. The sample was PBMCs. These receptors came from a woman between 45 and 60 years old in good health and CMV-seropositive.

This rearrangement joins TRBV10-3 to TRBJ2-5, with D tentatively TRBD2 (7 bases). This CDR3 comprises 14 residues. The V end lost 8 bases, the J end lost 1 base, and 14 bases lay between the germline ends. Per the germline V gene, CDR1 is ENHRY and CDR2 is SYGVKD. The CDR3 nucleotides read TGTGCCATCTCCCGCGGGGGCACCCAAGAGACCCAGTACTTC. Its protein product is CAISRGGTQETQYF.

This clone was counted only a few times. This chain links TRBV6-5 with TRBJ2-7; 9 nucleotides agree with TRBD1. V shed 7 bases and J 5 bases; nucleotides not matched to a gene: 6. Germline CDR1 is MNHEY and CDR2 is SVGAGI. The CDR3 extends over 13 amino acids. CDR3 in DNA: TGTGCCAGCAAACCACAGGGGGCTAACGAGCAGTACTTC. It specifies CASKPQGANEQYF.

This rearrangement joins TRBV5-1 to TRBJ2-1, with a possible D match to TRBD2 (5 bases). V was clipped by 0 bases and J by 10 bases, with 14 bases between them. This CDR3 is 14 amino acids long. CDR1 and CDR2 (germline): SGHRS, YFSETQ. The CDR3 nucleotides are TGCGCCAGCAGCTTGGACGGTAGCTCGGGAGAGCAGTTCTTC. Amino acids: CASSLDGSSGEQFF.

The CDR3, as DNA: TGTGCCGATCGGCTGACAGGGGCCCCCTACGAGCAGTACTTC. The encoded protein is CADRLTGAPYEQYF. The chain combines TRBV6-4 with TRBJ2-7; 8 positions match TRBD1. This CDR3 contains 14 residues. The J segment lost 2 bases and the V segment lost 11 bases, leaving 11 bases of the junction unmatched. Germline V CDR1 and CDR2: MRHNA, SNTAGT.

This clone has at least ten counts. The rearrangement links TRBV6-1 to TRBJ2-5; TRBD2 aligns across 7 bases. This CDR3 is 15 amino acids long. V lost 2 bases to trimming and J lost 2 bases; unmatched junction nucleotides: 5. Germline CDR1 MNHNS, CDR2 SASEGT. The CDR3 region has the DNA TGTGCCAGCAGTGAATTTGGGGGGGGTCAAGAGACCCAGTACTTC. Protein: CASSEFGGGQETQYF.

The chain couples TRBV10-3 to TRBJ2-2; 10 nucleotides line up with TRBD1. Germline-derived CDR1 and CDR2 are ENHRY and SYGVKD. The CDR3 contains 16 residues. Trimming removed 4 bases from V and 6 bases from J; junction bases left unmatched: 8. CDR3 nucleotides: TGTGCCATCAGTGGACAGGGGGCGTTCGGACCCGGGGAGCTGTTTTTT. Its translation: CAISGQGAFGPGELFF.

The V and J genes are TRBV28 and TRBJ1-5; 7 bases line up with TRBD1. Germline CDR1 MDHEN, CDR2 SYDVKM. This CDR3 has 16 amino acids. V shed 3 bases and J 2 bases; nucleotides not matched to a gene: 7. CDR3 residues: CASSFPTGRGNQPQHF. The CDR3 bases are TGTGCCAGCAGTTTCCCGACAGGGAGAGGCAATCAGCCCCAGCATTTT.

The rearrangement links TRBV5-4 to TRBJ2-7; the match to TRBD2 covers 9 bases. The junction had 2 bases not matched to a gene; V was cut back by 2 bases and J by 2 bases. From germline, CDR1 is SGHNT and CDR2 YYREEE (reference sequence). The CDR3 sequence is 14 residues long. The CDR3: CASSLSGGTYEQYF. As DNA, the CDR3 is TGTGCCAGCAGCTTAAGCGGGGGGACCTACGAGCAGTACTTC.

V is TRBV6-5 and J is TRBJ2-5; D is undetermined. The J call may be wrong; the DNA end is better matched by TRBJ2-7. Germline values: CDR1 MNHEY, CDR2 SVGAGI. CDR3 length: 13 amino acids. As DNA, the CDR3 is TGTGCCAGCAGTTTTGGGCCACTCTACGAGCAGTACTTC. Protein product: CASSFGPLYEQYF.

The rearrangement links TRBV28 to TRBJ1-1; TRBD1 matches at 8 bases. The V segment lost 5 bases and the J segment 14 bases; nucleotides outside the gene matches: 10. Looked up from germline, CDR1 is MDHEN and CDR2 is SYDVKM. The length of the CDR3 is 12 residues. CDR3 nucleotide sequence: TGTGCCAGCAGTGTTCCCCCGACAGGGGCCTTCTTT. Amino acids: CASSVPPTGAFF.

The chain uses TRBV10-3 and TRBJ2-3, with 13 bases matching TRBD2. V dropped 0 bases and J dropped 2; count of bases not matched to a gene: 2. The CDR3 has 17 amino acids. The germline V gene encodes CDR1 ENHRY and CDR2 SYGVKD. CDR3 protein: CAISESGTSGNTDTQYF. CDR3 in DNA: TGTGCCATCAGTGAGTCCGGGACTAGCGGGAACACAGATACGCAGTATTTT.

The J gene is TRBJ1-6, the V gene TRBV10-3; 7 nucleotides line up with TRBD1. The CDR3 is made up of 13 amino acids. The J segment lost 8 bases and the V segment lost 4 bases, leaving 2 bases of the junction unmatched. Germline values: CDR1 ENHRY, CDR2 SYGVKD. The chain's CDR3 is CAISVDRDSPLHF. The CDR3 coding sequence is TGTGCCATCAGTGTAGACAGGGATTCACCCCTCCACTTT.

The chain has TRBV9 and TRBJ2-1; 7 bases match TRBD2. V lost 0 bases and J lost 2; bases outside the gene matches: 5. The CDR3 sequence is 16 residues long. Germline V gene sequence: CDR1 SGDLS, CDR2 YYNGEE. As DNA, the CDR3 is TGTGCCAGCAGCGTAGCTCTAAGCGGGGCCTACAATGAGCAGTTCTTC. Translated, it gives CASSVALSGAYNEQFF.

The chain links TRBV29-1 to TRBJ1-1, with a weak D call TRBD1 (6 bases). V gave up 7 bases and J gave up 5 bases, with 23 bases separating them. The CDR3 is made up of 15 amino acids. CDR1 is SQVTM, CDR2 ANQGSEA, per germline. This chain's CDR3 is CSGEGGGGAWTEAFF. DNA of the CDR3: TGCAGCGGGGAAGGTGGGGGGGGCGCTTGGACTGAAGCTTTCTTT.

The chain carries TRBV20-1 and TRBJ1-1; D uncertain. Germline assignment: CDR1 DFQATT and CDR2 SNEGSKA (reference sequence). There are 11 residues in the CDR3. The V end was cut by 3 bases, the J end by 8 bases, with 10 bases between. CDR3: CSARFSAEAFF. For the CDR3, the DNA is TGCAGTGCTAGGTTCAGTGCAGAAGCTTTCTTT.

The CDR3 region is CASSEGGGETQYF. Here the CDR3 DNA reads TGCGCCAGCAGTGAGGGGGGAGGGGAGACCCAGTACTTC. The rearrangement links TRBV10-2 to TRBJ2-5; 7 nucleotides match TRBD2. In germline, CDR1 is WSHSY, CDR2 SAAADI. This CDR3 is built from 13 residues. With V trimmed by 2 bases and J by 5 bases, 2 bases remained unmatched.

This chain joins TRBV11-2 and TRBJ2-1, with 9 bases lining up with TRBD2. Germline trimming cut 4 bases from V and 2 bases from J; bases unmatched to any gene: 3. Germline V gene sequence: CDR1 SGHAT, CDR2 FQNNGV. This CDR3 is built from 15 residues. The CDR3 protein is CASSYGLATYNEQFF. The CDR3 DNA reads as TGTGCCAGCAGCTACGGACTAGCGACCTACAATGAGCAGTTCTTC.

The rearrangement links TRBV28 to TRBJ2-2, with TRBD2 as a possible D gene (7 bases). CDR3 length: 16 residues. The germline CDR1 and CDR2 sequences are MDHEN and SYDVKM. The ends were cut back, 6 bases at V and 3 bases at J, with 17 bases in the middle. As DNA, the CDR3 is TGTGCCAGCAGGACGGGGGAGGGGGTGTACACCGGGGAGCTGTTTTTT. Translating gives CASRTGEGVYTGELFF. Looking up the rest from reference TRBV28 and TRBJ2-2 gives the full variable domain: DVKVTQSSRYLVKRTGEKVFLECVQDMDHENMFWYRQDPGLGLRLIYFSYDVKMKEKGDIPEGYSVSREKKERFSLILESASTNQTSMYLCASRTGEGVYTGELFFGEGSRLTVL.

The J gene is TRBJ1-4, the V gene TRBV25-1; TRBD1 aligns across 9 bases. This CDR3 region has 17 residues. Germline trimming cut 2 bases from V and 2 bases from J; bases unmatched to any gene: 6. Germline V lookup: CDR1 MGHDK, CDR2 SYGVNS. The CDR3 nucleotides are TGTGCCAGCAGTGAAGGGGACACAGGGGGCACTAATGAAAAACTGTTTTTT. This gives the protein CASSEGDTGGTNEKLFF.

The J gene is TRBJ2-5, the V gene TRBV6-6; unclear D gene. Trimming left V 2 bases short and J 2 bases short, with 3 bases between. This CDR3 has 12 residues. The germline V gene encodes CDR1 MNHNY and CDR2 SVGAGI (reference sequence). The CDR3 coding sequence is TGTGCCAGCAGTTACGTACAAGAGACCCAGTACTTC. It is translated as CASSYVQETQYF.

The chain employs TRBV6-4 and TRBJ2-2; the match to TRBD1 covers 8 bases. V shed 3 bases, J shed 4 bases, and the junction held 1 base outside the gene matches. The CDR3 has 14 amino acids. Germline V gene lookup returns CDR1 MRHNA and CDR2 SNTAGT. In nucleotides, the CDR3 is TGTGCCAGCAGTGAACAGGGGGGCACCGGGGAGCTGTTTTTT. It yields the protein CASSEQGGTGELFF.

The genes are TRBV5-4 and TRBJ2-1; 10 nucleotides align to TRBD2. The V gene's germline CDR1 is SGHNT and CDR2 YYREEE (reference sequence). V was pared by 6 bases and J by 7 bases, with 10 bases of the junction left unmatched. The CDR3 loop spans 15 amino acids. CDR3 residues: CASTRGASGSNEQFF. The DNA of the CDR3 is TGTGCCAGCACGAGGGGGGCTAGCGGGAGTAATGAGCAGTTCTTC.

This chain links TRBV5-4 with TRBJ2-1; tentatively, D is TRBD1 (6 bases). Germline V gene data show CDR1 as SGHNT and CDR2 as YYREEE (reference sequence). Trimming removed 6 bases at V and 9 bases at J, with 16 bases between. This CDR3 spans 13 amino acids. The CDR3 sequence: CASTTQGRSEQFF. As DNA, the CDR3 is TGTGCCAGCACCACGCAGGGGCGATCTGAGCAGTTCTTC.

Comment on this clone: Different DNA sequences within this sample yield the same CDR3. The chain's CDR3 is CASSLGGLAGYNEQFF. CDR3 DNA sequence: TGCGCCAGCAGCTTGGGGGGACTAGCCGGTTACAATGAGCAGTTCTTC. J is TRBJ2-1 and V is TRBV5-1; TRBD2 aligns across 9 bases. CDR1 is SGHRS, CDR2 YFSETQ, per germline. V lost 0 bases to trimming and J lost 4 bases; unmatched junction nucleotides: 5. The CDR3 has 16 residues.